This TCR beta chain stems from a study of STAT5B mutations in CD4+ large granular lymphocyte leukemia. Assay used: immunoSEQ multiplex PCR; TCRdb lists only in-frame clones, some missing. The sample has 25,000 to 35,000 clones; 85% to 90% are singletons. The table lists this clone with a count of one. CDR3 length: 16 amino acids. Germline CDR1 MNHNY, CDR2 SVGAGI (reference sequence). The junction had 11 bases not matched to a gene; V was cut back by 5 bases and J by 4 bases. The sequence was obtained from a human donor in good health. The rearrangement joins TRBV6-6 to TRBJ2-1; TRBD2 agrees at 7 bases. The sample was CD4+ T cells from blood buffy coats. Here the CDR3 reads CASSTLRAGYYNEQFF. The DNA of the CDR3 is TGTGCCAGCAGTACCTTACGAGCGGGGTATTACAATGAGCAGTTCTTC.